The clone carrying this T cell receptor (beta chain) was detected many times. V dropped 0 bases and J dropped 6; count of bases not matched to a gene: 9. The CDR3 length is 15 residues. CDR1 is DFQATT and CDR2 is SNEGSKA in the germline V gene (reference sequence). This record comes from a study of T cells in Graves' hyperthyroidism and ophthalmopathy. Researchers took RNA transcripts and amplified the TCR beta CDR3 regions from them. RT-PCR in the first round (using the HTBI primer set) targeted the TCR CDR3. TCRdb recomputed calls from the multiplex PCR reads with MiXCR, one row per CDR3 protein. Among roughly 360,000 distinct CDR3 sequences, 13% were seen once, and the ten largest hold around 21%.

This chain joins TRBV20-1 and TRBJ2-7; 9 bases align to TRBD1. This receptor was taken from a man aged 25 to 40 with Graves' hyperthyroidism that later progressed to Graves' ophthalmopathy. The material sequenced was blood. CDR3 in amino acids: CSARDWDREISEQYF. The CDR3 DNA follows: TGCAGTGCTAGAGATTGGGACAGGGAAATCTCCGAGCAGTACTTC.